The T cell receptor beta chain under discussion was sequenced for a study of T-cell memory formation after mild COVID-19. About the research overall: Largely, the TCR clusters proved donor specific. Study results and limitations: Balance between CD4 and CD8 was seen in clones contracting day 15 to 85, and a CD4+ lean was seen in later expanders.

Concerning this clonotype: Antigen specificity is unknown.

Germline CDR1 reads MNHEY; CDR2 reads SVGAGI. With V trimmed by 6 bases and J by 0 bases, 5 bases remained unmatched. CDR3 length equals 15 residues. Constant-segment primers were used for 5'RACE, and the resulting TCR alpha and TCR beta cDNA libraries carried sample barcodes and UMIs. Each CDR3 protein is one row after TCRdb ran MiXCR on the 5' RACE reads. This sample has about 350,000 distinct CDR3 sequences, with 20% found just once. The gene calls are TRBV6-5 and TRBJ1-5; 7 nucleotides align to TRBD1. The sample taken for sequencing was PBMCs or a T cell subset sorted from them (not recorded which). The TCR originated in a man aged 18 to 29 who had mild COVID-19 (a few samples of this study predate the infection). Cell type and time point are not known. The CDR3 reads CASRYDRASNQPQHF. For the CDR3, the DNA is TGTGCCAGCAGATACGACAGGGCTAGCAATCAGCCCCAGCATTTT.